The rows below give T cell receptor beta chains drawn from one sample of a study of response to subunit inactivated influenza vaccine. Using its own MiXCR run on the RT-PCR reads, TCRdb lists one record per CDR3 protein. The data hold under 850,000 distinct CDR3 sequences, with around a sixth observed a single time. The material sequenced was PBMCs from blood, taken roughly 5 days after vaccination. The origin of the receptors is a man in his forties or fifties who received an inactivated influenza vaccine. The CDR3 runs from the conserved cysteine through the conserved F or W. A D gene is named only where the DNA matches it firmly. Rows give clone size only sometimes, using once, few, many, or a class for an expanded clone.

cdr3_aa	cdr3_nt	v_call	clone_size	j_call	d_call
CASSFWESNGELFF	TGTGCCAGCAGTTTCTGGGAGTCGAATGGGGAGCTGTTTTTT	TRBV12-3/TRBV12-4	few	TRBJ2-2	.
CASSRSGGSYNEQFF	TGCGCCAGCAGTCGGAGCGGGGGGTCCTACAATGAGCAGTTCTTC	TRBV5-1	many	TRBJ2-1	TRBD2
CASSNFGGEREQYF	TGTGCCAGCAGTAACTTTGGGGGTGAGAGAGAGCAGTACTTC	TRBV12-3/TRBV12-4	few	TRBJ2-7	.
CASSQVLSSAVPAYEQYF	TGCGCCAGCAGCCAAGTTCTATCTTCGGCAGTTCCAGCCTACGAGCAGTACTTC	TRBV4-1	many	TRBJ2-7	.
CASSLSSGTSILPEYF	TGTGCCAGCAGCTTGTCCTCCGGGACTAGTATTCTCCCAGAGTACTTC	TRBV5-6	few	TRBJ2-7	TRBD2
CASSLSTFDTDTQYF	TGTGCCAGCAGCTTAAGCACCTTCGACACAGATACGCAGTATTTT	TRBV7-8	few	TRBJ2-3	.
CASSYPSIGFRNYEQYF	TGTGCCAGCAGTTACCCATCGATAGGGTTCAGGAACTACGAGCAGTACTTC	TRBV6-2/TRBV6-3	.	TRBJ2-7	.
CSASTQFAGGMREQYF	TGCAGTGCTAGTACCCAGTTTGCGGGAGGGATGCGGGAGCAGTACTTC	TRBV20-1	few	TRBJ2-7	TRBD2
CSASLHTQYF	TGCAGTGCCTCGCTCCATACGCAGTATTTT	TRBV20-1	.	TRBJ2-3	.
CASSSSRATEAFF	TGTGCCAGCAGCAGTTCAAGGGCCACTGAAGCTTTCTTT	TRBV11-2	few	TRBJ1-1	.
CASSFGPTSYEQYF	TGTGCCAGCAGTTTCGGACCCACCTCCTACGAGCAGTACTTC	TRBV27	few	TRBJ2-7	.
CASSLAVRSYTGELFF	TGTGCCAGCAGCTTAGCTGTCCGGAGCTACACCGGGGAGCTGTTTTTT	TRBV7-8	many	TRBJ2-2	.
CASSSGQLIGQETQYF	TGTGCCAGCAGTTCCGGACAGTTAATTGGACAAGAGACCCAGTACTTC	TRBV12-3/TRBV12-4	few	TRBJ2-5	.
CASSQDLGGSYEQYF	TGCGCCAGCAGCCAAGATCTCGGGGGCTCCTACGAGCAGTACTTC	TRBV4-2	few	TRBJ2-7	.
CASSPQTSRHRRLYF	TGTGCCAGCAGCCCCCAGACTAGTCGGCACCGTAGGTTGTACTTC	TRBV9	.	TRBJ2-7	.
CASSSNPGQYNSGANVLTF	TGTGCCAGCAGCTCCAACCCCGGACAGTACAATTCTGGGGCCAACGTCCTGACTTTC	TRBV7-6	.	TRBJ2-6	.
CASSWQGGDTQYF	TGTGCCAGCAGTTGGCAAGGAGGGGATACGCAGTATTTT	TRBV12-3/TRBV12-4	.	TRBJ2-3	.
CASSITPDRVISYNEQFF	TGTGCCAGCAGTATCACCCCGGACAGGGTTATCTCCTACAATGAGCAGTTCTTC	TRBV27	.	TRBJ2-1	TRBD1
CSARDQPKEFF	TGCAGTGCCCGGGACCAGCCGAAAGAGTTCTTC	TRBV20-1	many	TRBJ2-1	.
CASSQKGGGANTEAFF	TGTGCCAGCAGCCAAAAGGGGGGGGGAGCTAACACTGAAGCTTTCTTT	TRBV4-2	few	TRBJ1-1	.
CASSQAQRGSSEQFF	TGCGCCAGCAGCCAAGCCCAGCGGGGTTCGTCTGAGCAGTTCTTC	TRBV4-1	.	TRBJ2-1	TRBD2
CASSKGAGGLGHNEQFF	TGTGCCAGCAGCAAAGGGGCGGGAGGCCTTGGTCACAATGAGCAGTTCTTC	TRBV21-1	.	TRBJ2-1	.
CSASYGGELFF	TGCAGTGCTAGTTATGGCGGGGAGCTGTTTTTT	TRBV20-1	.	TRBJ2-2	.
CASSVGTLDFTDTQYF	TGTGCCAGTAGTGTCGGGACACTGGATTTCACAGATACGCAGTATTTT	TRBV19	few	TRBJ2-3	.
CASSPDPGLAGWGTYEQYF	TGCGCCAGCAGTCCCGACCCGGGACTAGCGGGGTGGGGGACCTACGAGCAGTACTTC	TRBV5-1	.	TRBJ2-7	TRBD2
CAWSDISSYNEQFF	TGTGCCTGGAGTGACATAAGCTCCTACAATGAGCAGTTCTTC	TRBV30	.	TRBJ2-1	.
CASSARVGYYEQYF	TGCGCCAGCAGCGCTCGGGTCGGGTACTACGAGCAGTACTTC	TRBV4-1	.	TRBJ2-7	.
CASALGRTGELFF	TGTGCCAGCGCGTTGGGGCGGACCGGGGAGCTGTTTTTT	TRBV9	.	TRBJ2-2	.
CASSLETLSYEQYF	TGTGCCAGCAGCTTAGAGACACTCTCCTACGAGCAGTACTTC	TRBV7-2	few	TRBJ2-7	.
CASSPSLAGGPVYTQYF	TGTGCCAGCTCACCAAGCCTGGCGGGAGGGCCAGTTTATACGCAGTATTTT	TRBV18	.	TRBJ2-3	TRBD2
CSARRTGEETQYF	TGCAGTGCTAGACGGACAGGGGAAGAGACCCAGTACTTC	TRBV20-1	few	TRBJ2-5	TRBD1
CASSQGGTGTDTQYF	TGCGCCAGCAGCCAAGGGGGGACAGGCACAGATACGCAGTATTTT	TRBV4-3	.	TRBJ2-3	TRBD1
CATSDIGQGSTDTQYF	TGTGCCACCAGTGATATTGGACAGGGGAGCACAGATACGCAGTATTTT	TRBV24-1	many	TRBJ2-3	TRBD1
CSADREETQYF	TGCAGCGCTGACAGGGAAGAGACCCAGTACTTC	TRBV20-1	few	TRBJ2-5	TRBD1
CASSLVSSGGQAFF	TGTGCCAGCAGCTTAGTATCCTCCGGAGGGCAAGCTTTCTTT	TRBV7-9	.	TRBJ1-1	.
CASSPPRPIPEQYF	TGTGCCAGCAGTCCTCCCCGGCCAATCCCCGAGCAGTACTTC	TRBV12-3/TRBV12-4	many	TRBJ2-7	.
CAWDQGRDEQYF	TGTGCCTGGGACCAGGGGCGCGACGAGCAGTACTTC	TRBV30	.	TRBJ2-7	.
CASSLGLGLADTTDTQYF	TGTGCCAGCAGCTTAGGGCTCGGGCTAGCGGACACCACAGATACGCAGTATTTT	TRBV11-1	few	TRBJ2-3	TRBD2
CSVGLEVEQYF	TGCAGCGTGGGACTTGAGGTCGAGCAGTACTTC	TRBV29-1	.	TRBJ2-7	.
CASSLEYAYNEQFF	TGTGCCAGCAGCCTCGAGTACGCCTACAATGAGCAGTTCTTC	TRBV2	.	TRBJ2-1	.
CASTYSPGQGAYEQFF	TGTGCCAGCACTTACTCCCCTGGACAGGGGGCTTATGAGCAGTTCTTC	TRBV12-3/TRBV12-4	few	TRBJ2-1	TRBD1
CASRLHYPGELFF	TGTGCCAGCAGGCTCCATTACCCAGGGGAGCTGTTTTTT	TRBV6-2/TRBV6-3	.	TRBJ2-2	.
CASSQVGSSGNTIYF	TGCGCCAGCAGCCAAGTGGGGAGCTCTGGAAACACCATATATTTT	TRBV4-1	few	TRBJ1-3	.
CASSPSREGRETQYF	TGTGCCAGCAGCCCCTCGCGGGAGGGCCGAGAGACCCAGTACTTC	TRBV6-1	few	TRBJ2-5	TRBD2
CSANRGGDTEAFF	TGCAGTGCTAACAGGGGCGGGGACACTGAAGCTTTCTTT	TRBV20-1	many	TRBJ1-1	TRBD1
CSAVTGSYEQYF	TGCAGCGCCGTCACGGGGTCTTACGAGCAGTACTTC	TRBV29-1	.	TRBJ2-7	.
CAISGNTGVADTQYF	TGTGCCATCAGTGGAAATACGGGGGTGGCAGATACGCAGTATTTT	TRBV10-3	.	TRBJ2-3	.
CASSQPGGGEQFF	TGTGCCAGCAGCCAACCGGGGGGGGGTGAGCAGTTCTTC	TRBV4-2	few	TRBJ2-1	TRBD2
CSARGDVVGYGYTF	TGCAGTGCTAGGGGGGACGTGGTGGGCTATGGCTACACCTTC	TRBV20-1	.	TRBJ1-2	.
CSARDLAGPDYNEQFF	TGCAGTGCTAGAGATTTAGCGGGCCCTGACTACAATGAGCAGTTCTTC	TRBV20-1	.	TRBJ2-1	TRBD2
CASLQGAGADTQYF	TGTGCCAGCTTACAGGGGGCGGGCGCAGATACGCAGTATTTT	TRBV12-3/TRBV12-4	many	TRBJ2-3	TRBD1
CASRVTSGETQYF	TGTGCCAGCAGAGTCACTAGTGGGGAGACCCAGTACTTC	TRBV6-1	few	TRBJ2-5	.
CASKPVATGYEQYF	TGTGCCAGCAAGCCCGTCGCAACAGGGTACGAGCAGTACTTC	TRBV7-6	.	TRBJ2-7	.